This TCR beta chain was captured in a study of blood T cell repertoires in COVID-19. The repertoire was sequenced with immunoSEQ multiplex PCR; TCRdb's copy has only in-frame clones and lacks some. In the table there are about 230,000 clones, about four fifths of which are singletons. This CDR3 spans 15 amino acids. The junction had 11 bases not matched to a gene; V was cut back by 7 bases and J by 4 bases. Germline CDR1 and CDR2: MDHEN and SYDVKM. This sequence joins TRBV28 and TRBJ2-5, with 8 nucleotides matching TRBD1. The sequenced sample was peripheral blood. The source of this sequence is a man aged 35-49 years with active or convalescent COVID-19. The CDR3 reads CASTPDRGKRETQYF. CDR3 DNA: TGTGCCAGCACTCCTGACAGGGGAAAACGAGAGACCCAGTACTTC. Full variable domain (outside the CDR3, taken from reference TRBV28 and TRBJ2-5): DVKVTQSSRYLVKRTGEKVFLECVQDMDHENMFWYRQDPGLGLRLIYFSYDVKMKEKGDIPEGYSVSREKKERFSLILESASTNQTSMYLCASTPDRGKRETQYFGPGTRLLVL.